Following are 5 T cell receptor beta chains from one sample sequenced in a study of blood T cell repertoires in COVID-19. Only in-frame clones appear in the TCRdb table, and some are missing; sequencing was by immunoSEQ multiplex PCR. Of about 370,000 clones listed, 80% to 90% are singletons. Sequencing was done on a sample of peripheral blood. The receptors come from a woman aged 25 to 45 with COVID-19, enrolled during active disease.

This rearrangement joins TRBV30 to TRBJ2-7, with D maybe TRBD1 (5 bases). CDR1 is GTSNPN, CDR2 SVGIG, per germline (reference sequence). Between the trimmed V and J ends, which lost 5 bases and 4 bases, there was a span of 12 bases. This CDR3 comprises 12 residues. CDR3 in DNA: TGTGCCTGGGGAAGGGGCCGTTACGAGCAGTACTTC. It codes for CAWGRGRYEQYF.

The CDR3 spells CSVEGSSYEQYF. The CDR3 DNA follows: TGCAGCGTTGAAGGCAGTTCCTACGAGCAGTACTTC. This chain links TRBV29-1 with TRBJ2-7; no clear D. Looked up from germline, CDR1 is SQVTM and CDR2 is ANQGSEA. This CDR3 has 12 amino acids. The ends were cut back, 1 base at V and 1 base at J, with 5 bases in the middle.

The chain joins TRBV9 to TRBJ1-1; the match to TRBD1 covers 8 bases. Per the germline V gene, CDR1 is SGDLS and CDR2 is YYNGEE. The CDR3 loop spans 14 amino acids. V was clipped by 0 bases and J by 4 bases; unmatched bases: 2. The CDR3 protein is CASSVGGQGTEAFF. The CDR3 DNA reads TGTGCCAGCAGCGTAGGTGGACAGGGCACTGAAGCTTTCTTT.

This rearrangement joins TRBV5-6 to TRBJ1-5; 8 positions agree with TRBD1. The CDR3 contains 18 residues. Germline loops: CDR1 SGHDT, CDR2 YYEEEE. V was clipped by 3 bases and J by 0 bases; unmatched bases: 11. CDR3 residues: CASSSWRQGARSNQPQHF. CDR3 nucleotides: TGTGCCAGCAGCTCGTGGAGGCAGGGGGCGCGTAGCAATCAGCCCCAGCATTTT.

The chain's CDR3 is CASSLLDRGPDTQYF. CDR3 sequence (DNA): TGTGCCAGCAGCTTGCTGGACAGGGGGCCAGATACGCAGTATTTT. This chain connects TRBV5-6 to TRBJ2-3, with 11 positions matching TRBD1. With V trimmed by 1 base and J by 4 bases, 2 bases remained unmatched. Germline lookup yields CDR1 SGHDT and CDR2 YYEEEE. CDR3 length equals 15 residues.